These 18 T cell receptor beta chains came from one sample sequenced in a study of blood T cell repertoires in COVID-19. Assay: immunoSEQ multiplex PCR; the TCRdb copy retains only in-frame clones and omits some. The sample lists under 500,000 clones, roughly nine tenths occurring once. Input material: PBMCs or T cells enriched from blood (not recorded which). These receptors originate from a man aged 25 to 45 who had recovered from COVID-19.

The chain combines TRBV20-1 with TRBJ2-7, with D perhaps TRBD2 (6 bases). Germline V lookup: CDR1 DFQATT, CDR2 SNEGSKA (reference sequence). CDR3 length: 11 amino acids. V was shortened by 4 bases and J by 8 bases, with 12 bases between the two germline ends. CDR3 bases: TGCAGTGCTACCCCTGGCGGGAAGCAGTACTTC. Translation: CSATPGGKQYF.

CDR3 bases: TGTGCCAGCTCACCATCGGCGGGGTTGGGCTATGGCTACACCTTC. Encoded protein: CASSPSAGLGYGYTF. The chain uses TRBV18 and TRBJ1-2, with unresolved D. Trimming left V 2 bases short and J 4 bases short, with 14 bases between. Germline CDR1 KGHSH, CDR2 LQKENI. This CDR3 spans 15 amino acids.

The chain recombines TRBV28 with TRBJ1-1; D is unresolved. The CDR3 is 12 residues long. Germline-derived CDR1 and CDR2 are MDHEN and SYDVKM. Trimming removed 6 bases from V and 0 bases from J, with 5 bases in between. The CDR3, as DNA: TGTGCCAGCAGATCCATGAACACTGAAGCTTTCTTT. Amino acids: CASRSMNTEAFF.

The J gene is TRBJ1-4, the V gene TRBV11-2; no clear D gene. V lost 5 bases to trimming and J lost 8 bases, with 12 bases between them. The length of the CDR3 is 13 residues. The germline CDR1 and CDR2 sequences are SGHAT and FQNNGV. For the CDR3, the DNA is TGTGCCAGCAGCCTGGGTGCGGGGGAAAAACTGTTTTTT. Translated: CASSLGAGEKLFF.

The rearrangement uses TRBV27 and TRBJ2-7, with TRBD2 matching over 9 bases. Germline CDR1 reads MNHEY; CDR2 reads SMNVEV (reference sequence). There are 13 residues in the CDR3. The J segment lost 1 base and the V segment lost 7 bases, leaving 2 bases of the junction unmatched. CDR3 nucleotides: TGTGCCAGCACTGGACTAGCGTCCTACGAGCAGTACTTC. This sequence encodes CASTGLASYEQYF.

The genes are TRBV28 and TRBJ2-5; a possible D gene is TRBD2 (6 bases). The germline CDR1 and CDR2 sequences are MDHEN and SYDVKM. V lost 4 bases and J 5 bases, leaving 14 bases between the germline ends. The CDR3 is 14 amino acids. The CDR3 nucleotides read TGTGCCAGCAGTTCTCCCGGGGGAAGGGAGACCCAGTACTTC. This codes for CASSSPGGRETQYF.

The chain combines TRBV28 with TRBJ2-7; TRBD1 matches at 9 bases. V shed 8 bases, J shed 7 bases, and the junction held 9 bases outside the gene matches. The CDR3 has 13 residues. The germline gives CDR1 MDHEN, CDR2 SYDVKM. CDR3 nucleotide sequence: TGTGCCAGCGGGCACAGGGGGCCTGGGGAGCAGTACTTC. This gives the protein CASGHRGPGEQYF.

This rearrangement joins TRBV5-1 to TRBJ2-3; TRBD2 matches at 9 bases. The CDR3 has 18 amino acids. The V gene's germline CDR1 is SGHRS and CDR2 YFSETQ. Trimming removed 4 bases from V and 4 bases from J; junction bases left unmatched: 16. In DNA form, the CDR3 reads TGCGCCAGCAGCGGCGGGGTGGCGGCGGGAGGGCCGTCAGATACGCAGTATTTT. Translation gives CASSGGVAAGGPSDTQYF.

The V gene is TRBV19, the J gene TRBJ2-2; no clear D gene. The germline V gene encodes CDR1 LNHDA and CDR2 SQIVND (reference sequence). The germline V and J ends were trimmed by 5 bases and 4 bases, with 8 bases remaining between them. The CDR3 has 13 residues. This chain's CDR3 is CASSPRSTGELFF. Written as DNA, the CDR3 is TGTGCCAGTAGTCCCAGGTCCACCGGGGAGCTGTTTTTT.

The rearrangement joins TRBV19 to TRBJ2-7; D is unresolved. V lost 3 bases, J lost 5 bases, and 11 bases lay in between. Looked up from germline, CDR1 is LNHDA and CDR2 is SQIVND (reference sequence). The CDR3 totals 13 residues. The CDR3 is CASSIYPGDEQYF. In DNA, the CDR3 is TGTGCCAGTAGTATTTATCCAGGCGACGAGCAGTACTTC.

The gene calls are TRBV7-6 and TRBJ2-1, with 14 bases lining up with TRBD2. The CDR3 runs 17 residues. V lost 2 bases and J lost 6; bases outside the gene matches: 6. In germline, CDR1 is SGHVS, CDR2 FNYEAQ. The CDR3 region has the DNA TGTGCCAGCAGCTTAAGTGGGACTAGCGGGAGTCCCAATGAGCAGTTCTTC. Its protein product is CASSLSGTSGSPNEQFF.

The sample holds one count of this clone. V is TRBV5-5 and J is TRBJ2-7; 12 bases match TRBD2. V was clipped by 4 bases and J by 7 bases; unmatched bases: 12. The CDR3 is 16 residues long. The V gene's germline CDR1 is SGHKS and CDR2 YYEKEE (reference sequence). CDR3 loop: CASSQTLAGGPNEQYF. The CDR3 bases are TGTGCCAGCAGCCAAACTCTAGCGGGAGGGCCTAATGAGCAGTACTTC. Combining the CDR3 with reference TRBV5-5 and TRBJ2-7 gives the whole variable domain DAGVTQSPTHLIKTRGQQVTLRCSPISGHKSVSWYQQVLGQGPQFIFQYYEKEERGRGNFPDRFSARQFPNYSSELNVNALLLGDSALYLCASSQTLAGGPNEQYFGPGTRLTVT.

In its sample, this clone was seen a few times. The chain has TRBV11-2 and TRBJ2-3; 7 positions match TRBD1. The length of the CDR3 is 14 residues. The germline V gene encodes CDR1 SGHAT and CDR2 FQNNGV. The trim removed 10 bases at V and 10 bases at J, leaving 17 bases unmatched. The CDR3 nucleotides read TGTGCCACCGCCGTCAGGGACAGTCTATCATCGCAGTATTTT. It codes for CATAVRDSLSSQYF.

The chain joins TRBV4-1 to TRBJ2-7; 8 bases agree with TRBD1. The ends lost 1 base at V and 0 bases at J; junction bases unmatched: 5. The CDR3 is 16 residues long. Looked up from germline, CDR1 is MGHRA and CDR2 is YSYEKL. In DNA, the CDR3 is TGCGCCAGCAGCCAAGTAACAGGGGGTTCCTCCTACGAGCAGTACTTC. It specifies CASSQVTGGSSYEQYF.

This clone was seen once. The J gene is TRBJ2-1, the V gene TRBV29-1, with TRBD2 matching 8 bases. The CDR3 length is 13 residues. The germline V gene has CDR1 SQVTM and CDR2 ANQGSEA. Trimming at V came to 2 bases and at J to 7 bases, leaving 4 bases not matched to a gene. This CDR3 is CSVEIASGNEQFF. The CDR3 DNA reads TGCAGCGTTGAAATTGCTAGCGGGAATGAGCAGTTCTTC.

Details on this clone: The sample carries other DNA sequences with the same CDR3. The chain has TRBV10-3 and TRBJ2-3; D unclear. The ends were cut back, 6 bases at V and 3 bases at J, with 7 bases in the middle. The CDR3 is 12 amino acids. Germline V gives CDR1 ENHRY, CDR2 SYGVKD. The CDR3 loop reads CAISPSTDTQYF. Here the CDR3 DNA reads TGTGCCATCAGCCCCTCTACAGATACGCAGTATTTT.

This sequence joins TRBV28 and TRBJ1-5, with 11 bases matching TRBD1. Germline CDR1 MDHEN, CDR2 SYDVKM. The ends lost 5 bases at V and 2 bases at J; junction bases unmatched: 5. This CDR3 is built from 16 residues. The CDR3 region has the DNA TGTGCCAGCAGTCCCCTGGGACAGGGGGGCAATCAGCCCCAGCATTTT. As protein: CASSPLGQGGNQPQHF.

The chain links TRBV7-9 to TRBJ2-3; 14 bases align to TRBD2. This CDR3 comprises 16 residues. J was trimmed by 6 bases and V by 6 bases; bases with no gene match: 8. CDR1 and CDR2 from the germline V gene are SEHNR and FQNEAQ (reference sequence). The CDR3 loop reads CASSPGLAGERDTQYF. The CDR3 DNA reads as TGTGCCAGCAGTCCGGGACTAGCGGGAGAAAGGGATACGCAGTATTTT. Full variable domain (outside the CDR3, taken from reference TRBV7-9 and TRBJ2-3): DTGVSQNPRHKITKRGQNVTFRCDPISEHNRLYWYRQTLGQGPEFLTYFQNEAQLEKSRLLSDRFSAERPKGSFSTLEIQRTEQGDSAMYLCASSPGLAGERDTQYFGPGTRLTVL.